In its sample, the clone carrying this T cell receptor (beta chain) was seen many times. Its target is not known. Diagnosing involved the use of clinical symptoms, serum thyroxine and TRAb, thyroid ultrasound and orbital computed tomography. Each 10 ml fresh peripheral blood draw supplied the PBMCs. RNA transcripts gave rise to amplified TCR beta CDR3 regions. The TCR CDR3 was amplified in a first-round RT-PCR using the HTBI primer set. TCRdb re-called the multiplex PCR reads with MiXCR, one entry per CDR3 protein. Of under 250,000 distinct CDR3 sequences listed, approximately 17% are singletons. The data were obtained in a study of T cells in Graves' hyperthyroidism and ophthalmopathy. Background on the study: Peripheral blood was collected at initial diagnosis, before any treatment.

Points from the study as a whole: Most thyroid-expanded clonotypes above 0.001 were also found in blood.

The CDR3 has 14 amino acids. The germline gives CDR1 SGHTA, CDR2 FQGNSA. V lost 2 bases to trimming and J lost 5 bases, with 11 bases between them. This sequence was found in a man aged 50 or older with Graves' hyperthyroidism. Sequencing was done on a sample of blood. J is TRBJ2-3 and V is TRBV7-2; D may be TRBD2 (6 bases). CDR3 region: CASSLTSSVDTQYF. DNA of the CDR3: TGTGCCAGCAGCTTAACGTCTAGCGTAGATACGCAGTATTTT.